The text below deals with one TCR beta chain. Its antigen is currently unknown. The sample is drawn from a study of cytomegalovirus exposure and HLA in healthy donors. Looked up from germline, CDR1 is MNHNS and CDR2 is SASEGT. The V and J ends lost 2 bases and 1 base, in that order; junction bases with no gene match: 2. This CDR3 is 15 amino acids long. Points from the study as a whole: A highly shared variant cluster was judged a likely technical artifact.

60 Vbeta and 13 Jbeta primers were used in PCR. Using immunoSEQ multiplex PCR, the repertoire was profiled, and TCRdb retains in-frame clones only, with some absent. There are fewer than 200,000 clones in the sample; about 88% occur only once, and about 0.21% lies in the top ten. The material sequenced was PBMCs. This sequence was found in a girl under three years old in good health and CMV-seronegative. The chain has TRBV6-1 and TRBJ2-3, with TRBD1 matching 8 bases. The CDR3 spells CASSEQGQGTDTQYF. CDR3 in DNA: TGTGCCAGCAGTGAACAGGGACAGGGCACAGATACGCAGTATTTT.